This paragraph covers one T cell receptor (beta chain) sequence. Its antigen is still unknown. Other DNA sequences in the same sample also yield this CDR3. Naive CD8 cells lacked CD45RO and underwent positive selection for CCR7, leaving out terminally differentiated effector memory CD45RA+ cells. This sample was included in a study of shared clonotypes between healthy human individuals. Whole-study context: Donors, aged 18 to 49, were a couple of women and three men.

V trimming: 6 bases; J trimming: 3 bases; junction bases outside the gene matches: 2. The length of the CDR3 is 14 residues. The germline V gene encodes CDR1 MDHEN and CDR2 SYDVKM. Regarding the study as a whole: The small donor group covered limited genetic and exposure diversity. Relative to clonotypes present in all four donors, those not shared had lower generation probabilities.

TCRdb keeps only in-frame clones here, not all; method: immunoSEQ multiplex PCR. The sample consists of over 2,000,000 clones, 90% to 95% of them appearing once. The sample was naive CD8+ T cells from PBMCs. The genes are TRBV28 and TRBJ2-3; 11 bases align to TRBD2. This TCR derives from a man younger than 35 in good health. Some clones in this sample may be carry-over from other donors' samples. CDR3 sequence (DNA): TGTGCCAGCAGCCTAGCGGGAGGAACAGATACGCAGTATTTT. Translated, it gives CASSLAGGTDTQYF.